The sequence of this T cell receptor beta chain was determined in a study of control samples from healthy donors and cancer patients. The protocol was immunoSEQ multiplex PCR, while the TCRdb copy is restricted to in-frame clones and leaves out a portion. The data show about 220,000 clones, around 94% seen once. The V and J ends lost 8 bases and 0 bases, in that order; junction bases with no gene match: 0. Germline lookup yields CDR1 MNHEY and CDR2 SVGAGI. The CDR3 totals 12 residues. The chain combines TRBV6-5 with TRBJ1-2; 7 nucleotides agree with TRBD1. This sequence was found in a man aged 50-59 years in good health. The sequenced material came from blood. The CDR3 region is CASGTANYGYTF. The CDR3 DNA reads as TGTGCCAGCGGGACAGCTAACTATGGCTACACCTTC.